The 2 T cell receptor beta chains below all came from one sample that was sequenced in a study of T-cell memory formation after mild COVID-19. TCRdb redid the calling of the 5' RACE reads with MiXCR, one entry per CDR3 protein. The repertoire holds approximately 500,000 distinct CDR3 sequences, with roughly 23% as singletons. The sequenced material came from PBMCs or a T cell subset sorted from them (not recorded which). Receptors originate from an adult woman who had mild COVID-19 (a few samples of this study predate the infection). Cell type and time point are not known.

V is TRBV12-3 or TRBV12-4 and J is TRBJ2-1; maybe TRBD1 (7 bases). This CDR3 contains 17 residues. Deletions cut 4 bases from V and 4 bases from J, with 20 bases between. In DNA, the CDR3 is TGTGCCAGCAGTTCACCCGGGATCAGGGGGGCATACAATGAGCAGTTCTTC. It encodes CASSSPGIRGAYNEQFF.

The chain uses TRBV13 and TRBJ1-1, with D unclear. CDR3 length equals 15 residues. The germline gives CDR1 PRHDT, CDR2 FYEKMQ (reference sequence). V dropped 5 bases and J dropped 3 bases, with 16 bases sitting between them. The CDR3 spells CASSTRTTLDTEAFF. The CDR3 bases are TGTGCCAGCAGCACCCGGACTACTTTAGACACTGAAGCTTTCTTT.